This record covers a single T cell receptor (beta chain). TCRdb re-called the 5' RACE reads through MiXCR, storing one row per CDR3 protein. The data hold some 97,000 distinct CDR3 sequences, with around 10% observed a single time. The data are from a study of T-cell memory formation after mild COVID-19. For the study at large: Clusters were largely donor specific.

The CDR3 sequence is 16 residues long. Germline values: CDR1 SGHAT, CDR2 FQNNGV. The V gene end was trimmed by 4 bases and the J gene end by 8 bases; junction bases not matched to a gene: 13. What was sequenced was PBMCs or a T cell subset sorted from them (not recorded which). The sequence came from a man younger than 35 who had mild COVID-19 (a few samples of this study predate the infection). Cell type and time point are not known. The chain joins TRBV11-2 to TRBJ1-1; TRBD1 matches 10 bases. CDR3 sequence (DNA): TGTGCCAGCAGCTCCCTACGTTGGGACAGGGGTTCCGAAGCTTTCTTT. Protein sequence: CASSSLRWDRGSEAFF.